This TCR beta chain appears in the sequencing data of a study of blood T cell repertoires in COVID-19. Study background: The study drew acute and convalescent COVID-19 samples from the United States, Italy and Spain. PBMCs, B-cell-depleted T cells, or T cells provided the cDNA or gDNA that made up the material.

The CDR3 has 13 amino acids. The ends lost 7 bases at V and 7 bases at J; junction bases unmatched: 9. In the original workflow: Reference gene primers were amplified, and this amplification served to estimate nucleated cell counts. Assay: immunoSEQ multiplex PCR; the TCRdb copy retains only in-frame clones and omits some. V and J calls and clone size are those listed in that table; D and trimming were worked out from the DNA. This table holds about 42,000 clones, roughly nine tenths found once. The TCR comes from a young man with active or convalescent COVID-19. The material sequenced was peripheral blood. V gene TRBV12-3 or TRBV12-4 combines with J gene TRBJ1-2, with 7 bases identical to TRBD1. CDR3: CASTRTGSVGYTF. The CDR3 DNA reads as TGTGCCAGCACCAGGACAGGCAGTGTTGGCTACACCTTC.